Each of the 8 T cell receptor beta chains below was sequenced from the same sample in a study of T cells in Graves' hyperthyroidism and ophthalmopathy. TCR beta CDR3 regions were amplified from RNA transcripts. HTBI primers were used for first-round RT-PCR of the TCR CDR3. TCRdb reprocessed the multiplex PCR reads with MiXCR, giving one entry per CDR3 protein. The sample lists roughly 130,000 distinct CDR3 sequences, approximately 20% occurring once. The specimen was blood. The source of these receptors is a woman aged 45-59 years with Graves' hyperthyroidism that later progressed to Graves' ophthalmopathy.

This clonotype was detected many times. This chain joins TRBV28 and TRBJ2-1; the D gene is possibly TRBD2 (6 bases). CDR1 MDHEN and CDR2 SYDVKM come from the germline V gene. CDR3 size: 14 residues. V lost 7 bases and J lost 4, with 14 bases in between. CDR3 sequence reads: CASMAGRLYNEQFF. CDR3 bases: TGTGCCAGCATGGCGGGACGACTTTACAATGAGCAGTTCTTC.

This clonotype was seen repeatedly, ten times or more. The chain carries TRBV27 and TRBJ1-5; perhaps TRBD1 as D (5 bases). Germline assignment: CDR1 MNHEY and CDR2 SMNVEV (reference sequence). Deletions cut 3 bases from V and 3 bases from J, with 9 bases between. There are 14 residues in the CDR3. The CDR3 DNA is TGTGCCAGCAGTTTCCAGGGATACAATCAGCCCCAGCATTTT. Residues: CASSFQGYNQPQHF.

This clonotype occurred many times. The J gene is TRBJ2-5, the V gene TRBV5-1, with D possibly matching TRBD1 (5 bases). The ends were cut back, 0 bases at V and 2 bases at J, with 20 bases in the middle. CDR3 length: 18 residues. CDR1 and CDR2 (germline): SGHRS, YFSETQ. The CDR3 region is CASSLEWWGVDGQETQYF. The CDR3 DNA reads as TGCGCCAGCAGCTTGGAGTGGTGGGGCGTCGATGGGCAAGAGACCCAGTACTTC. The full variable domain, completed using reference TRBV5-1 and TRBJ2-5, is KAGVTQTPRYLIKTRGQQVTLSCSPISGHRSVSWYQQTPGQGLQFLFEYFSETQRNKGNFPGRFSGRQFSNSRSEMNVSTLELGDSALYLCASSLEWWGVDGQETQYFGPGTRLLVL.

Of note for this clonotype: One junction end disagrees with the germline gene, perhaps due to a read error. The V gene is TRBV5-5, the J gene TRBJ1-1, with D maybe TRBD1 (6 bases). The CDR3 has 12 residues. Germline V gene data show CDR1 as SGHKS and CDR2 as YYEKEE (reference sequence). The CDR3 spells CANSATGAEAFF. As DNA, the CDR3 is TGTGCCAACAGCGCGACAGGAGCTGAAGCTTTCTTT.

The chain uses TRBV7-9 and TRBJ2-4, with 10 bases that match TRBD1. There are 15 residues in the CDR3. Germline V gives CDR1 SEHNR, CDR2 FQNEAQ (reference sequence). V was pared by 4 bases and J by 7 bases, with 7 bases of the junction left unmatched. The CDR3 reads CASSWGGTGANIQYF. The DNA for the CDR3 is TGTGCCAGCAGCTGGGGGGGGACAGGGGCCAACATTCAGTACTTC. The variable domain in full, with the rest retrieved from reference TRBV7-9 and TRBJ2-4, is DTGVSQNPRHKITKRGQNVTFRCDPISEHNRLYWYRQTLGQGPEFLTYFQNEAQLEKSRLLSDRFSAERPKGSFSTLEIQRTEQGDSAMYLCASSWGGTGANIQYFGAGTRLSVL.

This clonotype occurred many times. DNA for the CDR3: TGTGCCAGCAGCACCGGACAGGCCTACTATGGCTACACCTTC. It specifies CASSTGQAYYGYTF. The chain joins TRBV7-2 to TRBJ1-2; 7 positions match TRBD1. V dropped 5 bases and J dropped 3; count of bases not matched to a gene: 6. CDR3 size: 14 residues. The germline V gene has CDR1 SGHTA and CDR2 FQGNSA. The full variable domain, rest sourced from reference TRBV7-2 and TRBJ1-2, is GAGVSQSPSNKVTEKGKDVELRCDPISGHTALYWYRQSLGQGLEFLIYFQGNSAPDKSGLPSDRFSAERTGGSVSTLTIQRTQQEDSAVYLCASSTGQAYYGYTFGSGTRLTVV.

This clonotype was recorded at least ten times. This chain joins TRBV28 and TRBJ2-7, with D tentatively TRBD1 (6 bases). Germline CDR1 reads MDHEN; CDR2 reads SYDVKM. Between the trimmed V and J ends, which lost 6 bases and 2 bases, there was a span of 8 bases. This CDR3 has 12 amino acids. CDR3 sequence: CASRQGTYEQYF. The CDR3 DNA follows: TGTGCCAGCAGACAGGGTACCTACGAGCAGTACTTC. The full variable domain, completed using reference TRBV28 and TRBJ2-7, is DVKVTQSSRYLVKRTGEKVFLECVQDMDHENMFWYRQDPGLGLRLIYFSYDVKMKEKGDIPEGYSVSREKKERFSLILESASTNQTSMYLCASRQGTYEQYFGPGTRLTVT.

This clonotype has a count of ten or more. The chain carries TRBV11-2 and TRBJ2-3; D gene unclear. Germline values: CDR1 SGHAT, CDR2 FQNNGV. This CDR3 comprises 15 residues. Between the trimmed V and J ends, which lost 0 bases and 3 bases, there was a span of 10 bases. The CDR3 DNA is TGTGCCAGCAGCTTAGACCCGAACCCGACAGATACGCAGTATTTT. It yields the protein CASSLDPNPTDTQYF.